Listed below are T cell receptor beta chains from one sample, sequenced in a study of T cells in Graves' hyperthyroidism and ophthalmopathy. In TCRdb, the multiplex PCR reads were re-called with MiXCR into one record per CDR3 protein. Among about 420,000 distinct CDR3 sequences listed, roughly 14% were seen once. The specimen was blood. These receptors originate from a woman between 18 and 29 years old with Graves' hyperthyroidism. CDR3s include the opening cysteine and the closing phenylalanine or tryptophan. Each record gives: J gene, V gene, clone size, D gene, CDR3 protein, CDR3 DNA. The D gene is left open where the match is weak. Some rows have no size entry. The others give once, few or many, or a class for an expanded clone.

j_call: TRBJ2-1; v_call: TRBV28; clone_size: many; d_call: .; cdr3_aa: CASSPLREQFF; cdr3_nt: TGTGCCAGCAGTCCCCTCAGGGAGCAGTTCTTC
j_call: TRBJ1-1; v_call: TRBV12-3/TRBV12-4; clone_size: few; d_call: TRBD1; cdr3_aa: CASSIGTGKNTEAFF; cdr3_nt: TGTGCCAGCTCTATTGGGACAGGAAAAAACACTGAAGCTTTCTTT
j_call: TRBJ2-1; v_call: TRBV11-1; clone_size: many; d_call: TRBD2; cdr3_aa: CASSASRLAGGPDEQFF; cdr3_nt: TGTGCCAGCAGCGCGAGTCGACTAGCGGGAGGGCCGGATGAGCAGTTCTTC
j_call: TRBJ2-1; v_call: TRBV5-1; clone_size: .; d_call: .; cdr3_aa: CASSLLQERNEQFF; cdr3_nt: TGCGCCAGCAGCTTGCTCCAGGAGAGGAATGAGCAGTTCTTC
j_call: TRBJ2-3; v_call: TRBV7-2; clone_size: few; d_call: .; cdr3_aa: CASSKGVRRGLRDTQYF; cdr3_nt: TGTGCCAGCAGCAAGGGGGTTAGGAGGGGGTTAAGAGATACGCAGTATTTT
j_call: TRBJ1-1; v_call: TRBV29-1; clone_size: many; d_call: TRBD1; cdr3_aa: CSVSPTGVNTEAFF; cdr3_nt: TGCAGCGTTTCCCCGACAGGGGTGAACACTGAAGCTTTCTTT
j_call: TRBJ1-2; v_call: TRBV27; clone_size: many; d_call: TRBD1; cdr3_aa: CASSFYQTPGQRNDGYTF; cdr3_nt: TGTGCCAGCAGTTTTTATCAAACACCGGGACAGCGTAATGATGGCTACACCTTC
j_call: TRBJ1-5; v_call: TRBV28; clone_size: many; d_call: .; cdr3_aa: CASSLVQVNQPQHF; cdr3_nt: TGTGCCAGCAGTTTAGTACAGGTGAATCAGCCCCAGCATTTT
j_call: TRBJ2-3; v_call: TRBV5-1; clone_size: many; d_call: TRBD2; cdr3_aa: CASSKAGVRTDTQYF; cdr3_nt: TGCGCCAGCAGCAAGGCGGGGGTCCGCACAGATACGCAGTATTTT
j_call: TRBJ1-5; v_call: TRBV2; clone_size: many; d_call: .; cdr3_aa: CASSYWGGPSKNQPQHF; cdr3_nt: TGTGCCAGCAGTTACTGGGGGGGGCCGAGTAAGAATCAGCCCCAGCATTTT
j_call: TRBJ2-1; v_call: TRBV2; clone_size: many; d_call: .; cdr3_aa: CASIAVVYNEQFF; cdr3_nt: TGTGCCAGTATAGCGGTTGTCTACAATGAGCAGTTCTTC
j_call: TRBJ2-3; v_call: TRBV28; clone_size: many; d_call: TRBD2; cdr3_aa: CASSLLGSGREDTQYF; cdr3_nt: TGTGCCAGCAGTTTATTAGGTAGCGGGAGGGAAGATACGCAGTATTTT
j_call: TRBJ2-1; v_call: TRBV6-2/TRBV6-3; clone_size: .; d_call: .; cdr3_aa: CASSYWGPSSYNEQFF; cdr3_nt: TGTGCCAGCAGTTACTGGGGGCCGAGCTCCTACAATGAGCAGTTCTTC
j_call: TRBJ2-2; v_call: TRBV5-1; clone_size: many; d_call: .; cdr3_aa: CASSLPSATGELFF; cdr3_nt: TGCGCCAGCAGCTTGCCTAGCGCGACCGGGGAGCTGTTTTTT
j_call: TRBJ1-5; v_call: TRBV2; clone_size: many; d_call: .; cdr3_aa: CASRREGVNQPQHF; cdr3_nt: TGTGCCAGCAGGCGAGAAGGGGTCAACCAGCCCCAGCATTTT
j_call: TRBJ2-5; v_call: TRBV3-1; clone_size: many; d_call: .; cdr3_aa: CASSPPMVETQYF; cdr3_nt: TGTGCCAGCAGCCCCCCTATGGTTGAGACCCAGTACTTC
j_call: TRBJ1-4; v_call: TRBV7-9; clone_size: .; d_call: .; cdr3_aa: CASSRRQGMATNEKLFF; cdr3_nt: TGTGCCAGCAGCCGACGGCAGGGGATGGCAACTAATGAAAAACTGTTTTTT
j_call: TRBJ2-7; v_call: TRBV20-1; clone_size: many; d_call: .; cdr3_aa: CSASPGTQSSYEQYF; cdr3_nt: TGCAGTGCTAGTCCCGGGACACAGAGCTCCTACGAGCAGTACTTC
j_call: TRBJ1-2; v_call: TRBV20-1; clone_size: .; d_call: .; cdr3_aa: CSARDPLQGWSYGYTF; cdr3_nt: TGCAGTGCTAGAGATCCGCTCCAGGGCTGGAGCTATGGCTACACCTTC
j_call: TRBJ2-2; v_call: TRBV20-1; clone_size: .; d_call: TRBD2; cdr3_aa: CSAKTSGKDTGELFF; cdr3_nt: TGCAGTGCTAAGACTAGCGGGAAAGACACCGGGGAGCTGTTTTTT
j_call: TRBJ1-1; v_call: TRBV5-5; clone_size: .; d_call: .; cdr3_aa: CASSLSSGALNTEAFF; cdr3_nt: TGTGCCAGCAGCTTGAGTTCCGGGGCCCTGAACACTGAAGCTTTCTTT
j_call: TRBJ1-2; v_call: TRBV9; clone_size: .; d_call: .; cdr3_aa: CASSSRQDSLSYGYTF; cdr3_nt: TGTGCCAGCAGCTCAAGACAGGACAGTCTGTCGTATGGCTACACCTTC
j_call: TRBJ1-2; v_call: TRBV6-1; clone_size: few; d_call: .; cdr3_aa: CATVSLGYTF; cdr3_nt: TGTGCCACCGTCTCTCTCGGCTACACCTTC
j_call: TRBJ2-1; v_call: TRBV12-5; clone_size: few; d_call: .; cdr3_aa: CASGLPKLNEQFF; cdr3_nt: TGTGCTAGTGGTTTGCCTAAGCTAAACGAGCAGTTCTTC
j_call: TRBJ2-2; v_call: TRBV9; clone_size: .; d_call: TRBD2; cdr3_aa: CASSVDAAGGYGELFF; cdr3_nt: TGTGCCAGCAGCGTAGATGCAGCGGGAGGGTACGGGGAGCTGTTTTTT
j_call: TRBJ1-1; v_call: TRBV6-1; clone_size: many; d_call: .; cdr3_aa: CASSTPSTHNRNTEAFF; cdr3_nt: TGTGCCAGCAGTACCCCCTCTACACACAACAGGAACACTGAAGCTTTCTTT
j_call: TRBJ2-1; v_call: TRBV27; clone_size: many; d_call: TRBD2; cdr3_aa: CASSFASGGTGSYNEQFF; cdr3_nt: TGTGCCAGCAGTTTCGCTAGCGGGGGCACCGGTTCCTACAATGAGCAGTTCTTC
j_call: TRBJ2-5; v_call: TRBV7-2; clone_size: .; d_call: .; cdr3_aa: CASKTWGVETQYF; cdr3_nt: TGTGCCAGCAAAACCTGGGGGGTAGAGACCCAGTACTTC
j_call: TRBJ2-3; v_call: TRBV5-1; clone_size: .; d_call: TRBD2; cdr3_aa: CASSPRRGGTDTQYF; cdr3_nt: TGCGCCAGCAGCCCAAGGCGGGGGGGAACAGATACGCAGTATTTT
j_call: TRBJ1-5; v_call: TRBV6-1; clone_size: few; d_call: .; cdr3_aa: CASILTGLNQPQHF; cdr3_nt: TGTGCCAGCATCCTAACAGGCCTCAATCAGCCCCAGCATTTT
j_call: TRBJ2-2; v_call: TRBV4-1; clone_size: .; d_call: .; cdr3_aa: CASSAPLKNTGELFF; cdr3_nt: TGCGCCAGCAGCGCGCCTTTAAAAAACACCGGGGAGCTGTTTTTT
j_call: TRBJ1-5; v_call: TRBV6-1; clone_size: few; d_call: TRBD1; cdr3_aa: CASSEDRGQSNQPQHF; cdr3_nt: TGTGCCAGCAGTGAAGATCGGGGACAGAGCAATCAGCCCCAGCATTTT
j_call: TRBJ2-7; v_call: TRBV7-2; clone_size: .; d_call: TRBD1; cdr3_aa: CASSPAGTGSSYEQYF; cdr3_nt: TGTGCCAGCAGCCCAGCCGGGACAGGGAGCTCCTACGAGCAGTACTTC
j_call: TRBJ2-7; v_call: TRBV5-6; clone_size: few; d_call: TRBD2; cdr3_aa: CASSSGGGPAYEQYF; cdr3_nt: TGTGCCAGCAGTTCGGGAGGGGGGCCGGCCTACGAGCAGTACTTC
j_call: TRBJ2-1; v_call: TRBV20-1; clone_size: .; d_call: .; cdr3_aa: CSARDVVRPQEQFF; cdr3_nt: TGCAGTGCTAGAGATGTCGTAAGGCCCCAAGAGCAGTTCTTC
j_call: TRBJ1-2; v_call: TRBV6-1; clone_size: .; d_call: .; cdr3_aa: CASTPLWVLNYGYTF; cdr3_nt: TGTGCCAGCACGCCCCTATGGGTACTTAACTATGGCTACACCTTC
j_call: TRBJ2-2; v_call: TRBV5-1; clone_size: many; d_call: .; cdr3_aa: CASSLMNQNTGELFF; cdr3_nt: TGCGCCAGCAGCTTGATGAATCAGAACACCGGGGAGCTGTTTTTT
j_call: TRBJ2-3; v_call: TRBV7-3; clone_size: .; d_call: .; cdr3_aa: CASSLDPLRTDTQYF; cdr3_nt: TGTGCCAGCAGCTTAGACCCCTTGCGCACAGATACGCAGTATTTT
j_call: TRBJ2-2; v_call: TRBV5-6; clone_size: few; d_call: .; cdr3_aa: CASRPSSTGELFF; cdr3_nt: TGTGCCAGCAGACCGTCCTCCACCGGGGAGCTGTTTTTT
j_call: TRBJ2-7; v_call: TRBV4-1; clone_size: few; d_call: TRBD2; cdr3_aa: CASSRLMGLASYEQYF; cdr3_nt: TGCGCCAGCAGCCGACTAATGGGACTAGCCTCCTACGAGCAGTACTTC
j_call: TRBJ2-5; v_call: TRBV28; clone_size: few; d_call: .; cdr3_aa: CASSHLQGQNQETQYF; cdr3_nt: TGTGCCAGCAGTCACCTGCAAGGACAGAACCAAGAGACCCAGTACTTC